The subject of this entry is one T cell receptor beta chain. The repertoire was sequenced with immunoSEQ multiplex PCR; TCRdb's copy has only in-frame clones and lacks some. The sample consists of more than 2 million clones, about 95% of them appearing once. The germline V gene encodes CDR1 SGDLS and CDR2 YYNGEE. The ends were cut back, 4 bases at V and 0 bases at J, with 16 bases in the middle. The CDR3 consists of 17 residues. CD45RO negativity and positive selection for CCR7 defined naive CD8 cells, a population that excluded terminally differentiated effector memory CD45RA+ cells. This record comes from a study of shared clonotypes between healthy human individuals.

The chain carries TRBV9 and TRBJ2-2; maybe TRBD1 (5 bases). The receptor was isolated from a man between 18 and 29 years old in good health. The sequencing input was naive CD8+ T cells sorted from blood. For the CDR3, the DNA is TGTGCCAGCAGCTCCAATACAGGTGACGCGAACACCGGGGAGCTGTTTTTT. Amino acids: CASSSNTGDANTGELFF.